The 17 T cell receptor beta chains in this list originate from one sample, sequenced in a study of T cells in tuberculosis. Sequencing was performed with immunoSEQ multiplex PCR; in TCRdb, only in-frame clones are kept and a portion is missing. The table shows about 58,000 clones, with over 75% occurring only once. Cells were sorted from thawed PBMC rested overnight and stained with GMM-loaded CD1B tetramer, viability dye and anti-CD3. The CD1B tetramers carried C32 glucose monomycolate purified from Rhodococcus equi. The sequencing input was CD1b-GMM tetramer-negative cells sorted from PBMCs. The receptors derive from an adult woman with latent tuberculosis.

CDR3 amino acids: CASKKRATGELFF. The CDR3 nucleotides are TGTGCCAGCAAGAAGCGGGCCACCGGGGAGCTGTTTTTT. The gene calls are TRBV27 and TRBJ2-2, with TRBD2 as a possible D gene (6 bases). V lost 7 bases, J lost 4 bases, and 10 bases lay in between. From germline, CDR1 is MNHEY and CDR2 SMNVEV (reference sequence). The CDR3 length is 13 residues.

As for this clone: Other DNA sequences within the sample encode an identical CDR3. The CDR3 DNA reads as TGTGCCAGCACCTTGGACAGAATGAGCTATAATTCACCCCTCCACTTT. Translation: CASTLDRMSYNSPLHF. This chain links TRBV2 with TRBJ1-6, with D possibly being TRBD1 (6 bases). This CDR3 comprises 16 residues. Trimming cost V 7 bases and J 3 bases, with 16 bases left between them. The germline V gene encodes CDR1 SNHLY and CDR2 FYNNEI.

In its sample, this clone was seen a few times. The chain joins TRBV6-1 to TRBJ1-5; TRBD1 is a possible D gene (5 bases). CDR1 is MNHNS, CDR2 SASEGT, per germline. The CDR3 contains 15 residues. V was shortened by 6 bases and J by 2 bases, with 14 bases between the two germline ends. The CDR3 DNA follows: TGTGCCAGCAGAGGGGATATGATTGGCAATCAGCCCCAGCATTTT. It encodes CASRGDMIGNQPQHF.

The V call is TRBV7-9, the J call TRBJ2-1; 7 positions match TRBD2. J lost 0 bases, V lost 6 bases, and 5 bases had no gene match. The CDR3 has 15 amino acids. The germline CDR1 and CDR2 sequences are SEHNR and FQNEAQ (reference sequence). The CDR3: CASSLRESSYNEQFF. The CDR3 DNA reads TGTGCCAGCAGTTTGCGGGAGAGCTCCTACAATGAGCAGTTCTTC.

The table lists this clone with a few counts. The chain uses TRBV16 and TRBJ1-5; possible D gene TRBD1, 6 bases. V was pared by 1 base and J by 16 bases, with 17 bases between. The CDR3 is made up of 13 amino acids. Germline V lookup: CDR1 KGHSY, CDR2 FQNENV. The CDR3 sequence is CASSQYSGHPEHF. In nucleotides, the CDR3 is TGTGCCAGCAGCCAATACTCGGGACACCCGGAACATTTT.

The rearrangement uses TRBV27 and TRBJ1-1, with D perhaps matching TRBD1 (5 bases). Germline V gene lookup returns CDR1 MNHEY and CDR2 SMNVEV (reference sequence). Trimming cost V 3 bases and J 6 bases, with 8 bases left between them. The CDR3 is made up of 12 amino acids. CDR3 in amino acids: CASSFGGPEAFF. DNA of the CDR3: TGTGCCAGCAGTTTCGGGGGACCTGAAGCTTTCTTT.

V usage is TRBV6-5 and J usage is TRBJ2-1; the D is unclear. CDR3 length equals 11 residues. The V gene's germline CDR1 is MNHEY and CDR2 SVGAGI. The V and J ends lost 7 bases and 4 bases respectively, with 5 bases between them. The CDR3 DNA reads TGTGCCAGCAAGACTTACAATGAGCAGTTCTTC. This translates into CASKTYNEQFF.

This chain links TRBV12-5 with TRBJ2-3, with D hard to call. CDR1 and CDR2 (germline): LGHNT, FRNRAP. Trimming took off 5 bases at V and 9 bases at J, with 12 bases between the two ends. The CDR3 covers 12 residues. CDR3 in DNA: TGTGCTAGTGGTCCCCTCGGAGCGACGCAGTATTTT. It is translated as CASGPLGATQYF. Drawing the rest from reference TRBV12-5 and TRBJ2-3, the complete variable domain is DARVTQTPRHKVTEMGQEVTMRCQPILGHNTVFWYRQTMMQGLELLAYFRNRAPLDDSGMPKDRFSAEMPDATLATLKIQPSEPRDSAVYFCASGPLGATQYFGPGTRLTVL.

This clone appeared a single time. The chain links TRBV7-2 to TRBJ2-3; TRBD1 aligns across 9 bases. CDR1 is SGHTA, CDR2 FQGNSA, per germline. The CDR3 has 16 residues. Trimming took 0 bases from V and 1 from J; bases not matched to a gene: 2. The CDR3 nucleotides are TGTGCCAGCAGCTTAGCTCGGGACAGGGGCACAGATACGCAGTATTTT. It encodes CASSLARDRGTDTQYF.

V and J are TRBV2 and TRBJ2-1, with 12 bases fitting TRBD2. CDR1 is SNHLY and CDR2 is FYNNEI in the germline V gene. Trimming removed 0 bases from V and 0 bases from J; junction bases left unmatched: 9. The CDR3 is made up of 20 amino acids. Written as DNA, the CDR3 is TGTGCCAGCAGTGAAGCTGGGATCTCACTAGCGGGGGGCTCCTACAATGAGCAGTTCTTC. This codes for CASSEAGISLAGGSYNEQFF.

This clone was seen only once. CDR3 nucleotides: TGTGCCAGCAGCTTAACTAGCAATGAGCAGTTCTTC. Residues: CASSLTSNEQFF. The chain links TRBV7-8 to TRBJ2-1; tentatively, D is TRBD2 (5 bases). The germline V gene encodes CDR1 SGHVS and CDR2 FQNEAQ. Trimming pared 2 bases from V and 6 bases from J, leaving 5 bases between. The CDR3 length is 12 residues.

This chain connects TRBV6-5 to TRBJ2-5; 9 positions match TRBD1. The end of the DNA is better explained by TRBJ2-7, so the J call may be wrong. CDR3 length: 14 residues. The V gene's germline CDR1 is MNHEY and CDR2 SVGAGI. Here the CDR3 reads CASSYSTGGYEQYF. The CDR3 coding sequence is TGTGCCAGCAGTTACTCGACAGGGGGGTACGAGCAGTACTTC.

This clone was observed a few times. The chain carries TRBV27 and TRBJ2-7, with D uncertain. Germline V gene sequence: CDR1 MNHEY, CDR2 SMNVEV (reference sequence). This CDR3 spans 13 amino acids. Trimming removed 8 bases from V and 0 bases from J, with 11 bases in between. The CDR3 spells CASPLTSSYEQYF. The CDR3 bases are TGTGCCAGCCCACTAACGAGCTCCTACGAGCAGTACTTC.

The chain combines TRBV6-6 with TRBJ1-1, with D uncertain. Trimming stripped 10 bases from V and 4 bases from J, with 4 bases between. Germline CDR1 MNHNY, CDR2 SVGAGI (reference sequence). The CDR3 loop spans 9 amino acids. CDR3 DNA: TGTGCCACCGGCACTGAAGCTTTCTTT. Amino acids: CATGTEAFF.

This sequence joins TRBV5-4 and TRBJ2-3, with D unresolved. The length of the CDR3 is 13 residues. Germline V gene lookup returns CDR1 SGHNT and CDR2 YYREEE (reference sequence). The V end lost 2 bases, the J end lost 6 bases, and 10 bases lay between the germline ends. In DNA, the CDR3 is TGTGCCAGCAGCTTTCCCAGTATGGATACGCAGTATTTT. Amino acid sequence: CASSFPSMDTQYF.

The chain's CDR3 is CASSKGSRGYSNQPQHF. Here the CDR3 DNA reads TGTGCCAGCAGCAAAGGTTCAAGGGGCTATAGCAATCAGCCCCAGCATTTT. The chain couples TRBV21-1 to TRBJ1-5; the table's D call, TRBD1, was not checked against the DNA. TRBV21-1 is a listed pseudogene. The CDR3 loop spans 17 amino acids.

The chain combines TRBV19 with TRBJ2-3; 10 bases align to TRBD2. The CDR3 covers 14 residues. V was pared by 8 bases and J by 1 base, with 3 bases of the junction left unmatched. CDR1 and CDR2 from the germline V gene are LNHDA and SQIVND (reference sequence). CDR3: CASGLAGGTDTQYF. The CDR3 DNA sequence: TGTGCCAGTGGGCTAGCGGGGGGCACAGATACGCAGTATTTT.